This TCR beta chain was sequenced during a study of blood T cell repertoires in COVID-19. V was pared by 0 bases and J by 9 bases, with 9 bases between. From germline, CDR1 is SEHNR and CDR2 FQNEAQ (reference sequence). The CDR3 consists of 13 residues. As processed by the authors: Researchers report that nucleated cell counts were estimated from reference gene primer amplification. The table came from immunoSEQ multiplex PCR; TCRdb's copy has only in-frame clones and leaves some out. The V and J calls and clone size were taken over from that table, and D and trimming were inferred from the DNA. The repertoire holds approximately 50,000 clones, with 76% as singletons.

This sequence was found in a man aged 45-65 years with active or convalescent COVID-19. Sequencing input: peripheral blood. The chain is built from TRBV7-9 and TRBJ2-1; no reliable D call. The CDR3 DNA is TGTGCCAGCAGCTTAGCGAGGTTCGGTGAGCAGTTCTTC. Translated: CASSLARFGEQFF.